This T cell receptor (beta chain) was profiled in a study of vaccination and CD4 T cells after COVID-19. For the study at large: Either a CEFX pool, an HIV-1 Nef pool, or no peptide was added to control cultures. Study-wide findings and caveats: Spike mono-reactivity was found in 304 of 307 vaccine-specific clones from convalescent patients.

The sample's treatment: roughly ten-day PBMC culture with coronavirus spike peptide pools or control peptides (ViraFEST assay). Alongside around 10 IU/ml IL-2 and roughly 10 ug/ml peptide pools, PBMCs were cultured at a few million per well. The CDR3 length is 15 residues. V gave up 4 bases and J gave up 0 bases, with 11 bases separating them. CDR1 and CDR2 from the germline V gene are ENHRY and SYGVKD. Sequence data for DNA of cultured CD4+ T cells were generated by the Oncomine TCR Beta short-read assay. TCRdb re-called the PCR reads with MiXCR, one entry per CDR3 protein. Of approximately 12,000 distinct CDR3 sequences in the sample, about 56% were seen once. Concerning this clonotype itself: The antigen remains unidentified.

Sequenced sample: CD4+ T cells from blood, cultured in vitro. The source of this sequence is a human donor who had recovered from COVID-19. V usage is TRBV10-3 and J usage is TRBJ2-3, with D perhaps matching TRBD1 (5 bases). The CDR3 DNA sequence: TGTGCCATCAGTGCCGACAGACCTAGCACAGATACGCAGTATTTT. Translated: CAISADRPSTDTQYF.